Below, 28 T cell receptor beta chains from the same sample are listed, as sequenced in a study of T-cell reconstitution after alpha-beta-depleted transplantation in children. The library targeted TCRbeta and was prepared with unique molecular identifiers. TCRdb re-analysed the PCR reads in MiXCR, keeping a single row per CDR3 protein. The sample lists around 180,000 distinct CDR3 sequences, 8.5% to 14% occurring once. The source was PBMCs, collected before TCRalphabeta/CD19-depleted stem cell transplant. Receptor source: a boy aged 2-15 years with acute myeloid leukemia, due to receive a stem cell transplant.

In its sample, this clonotype was seen many times. This sequence joins TRBV11-1 and TRBJ2-2; a possible D gene is TRBD2 (5 bases). The germline V gene encodes CDR1 SGHAT and CDR2 FQDESV (reference sequence). The length of the CDR3 is 15 residues. The ends were cut back, 1 base at V and 4 bases at J, with 10 bases in the middle. The CDR3 DNA sequence: TGTGCCAGCAGCTTAGGGTTAGGGAGCACCGGGGAGCTGTTTTTT. Its translation is CASSLGLGSTGELFF. The complete variable domain, with remaining parts taken from reference TRBV11-1 and TRBJ2-2, reads EAEVAQSPRYKITEKSQAVAFWCDPISGHATLYWYRQILGQGPELLVQFQDESVVDDSQLPKDRFSAERLKGVDSTLKIQPAELGDSAMYLCASSLGLGSTGELFFGEGSRLTVL.

The chain couples TRBV20-1 to TRBJ2-2, with a weak D call TRBD2 (5 bases). CDR3 size: 15 residues. The V end lost 0 bases, the J end lost 4 bases, and 12 bases lay between the germline ends. Germline values: CDR1 DFQATT, CDR2 SNEGSKA (reference sequence). The DNA for the CDR3 is TGCAGTGCTAGAGATCTTTACAGCGGCACCGGGGAGCTGTTTTTT. This sequence encodes CSARDLYSGTGELFF.

In its sample, this clonotype was seen many times. V gene TRBV5-1 combines with J gene TRBJ2-3; D is uncertain. CDR3 length equals 14 residues. V lost 2 bases and J lost 7, with 14 bases in between. The V gene's germline CDR1 is SGHRS and CDR2 YFSETQ. The DNA for the CDR3 is TGCGCCAGCAGCTTCCTGACACAGAAACATACGCAGTATTTT. It encodes CASSFLTQKHTQYF.

This clonotype was found many times. The chain recombines TRBV9 with TRBJ2-1, with 11 bases identical to TRBD2. CDR3 length: 16 amino acids. Germline V gene sequence: CDR1 SGDLS, CDR2 YYNGEE. The V gene end was trimmed by 4 bases and the J gene end by 4 bases; junction bases not matched to a gene: 7. CDR3 loop: CASSPPSGRTYNEQFF. The CDR3 nucleotides are TGTGCCAGCAGCCCCCCTAGCGGGAGGACTTACAATGAGCAGTTCTTC. Looking up the rest from reference TRBV9 and TRBJ2-1 gives the full variable domain: DSGVTQTPKHLITATGQRVTLRCSPRSGDLSVYWYQQSLDQGLQFLIQYYNGEERAKGNILERFSAQQFPDLHSELNLSSLELGDSALYFCASSPPSGRTYNEQFFGPGTRLTVL.

Many counts were recorded for this clonotype. The CDR3, as DNA: TGTGCCAGCAGCCCCGGGACTAGCGCCTTTTGGGAGCAGTTCTTC. The encoded protein is CASSPGTSAFWEQFF. The chain links TRBV27 to TRBJ2-1; 10 bases align to TRBD2. Trimming removed 6 bases from V and 10 bases from J; junction bases left unmatched: 12. The CDR3 is made up of 15 amino acids. The germline V gene has CDR1 MNHEY and CDR2 SMNVEV (reference sequence).

The sample holds many counts of this clonotype. This chain connects TRBV7-2 to TRBJ2-1, with D tentatively TRBD2 (6 bases). Germline V gene lookup returns CDR1 SGHTA and CDR2 FQGNSA. The V end was cut by 4 bases, the J end by 4 bases, with 17 bases between. CDR3 length: 16 amino acids. DNA for the CDR3: TGTGCCAGCAGCTCCTGGGGGAGCGGGTTTTACAATGAGCAGTTCTTC. Translated, it gives CASSSWGSGFYNEQFF.

This clonotype was detected many times. CDR3 residues: CSASGASNQPQHF. The CDR3 nucleotides read TGCAGTGCCTCAGGGGCCAGCAATCAGCCCCAGCATTTT. The chain is built from TRBV20-1 and TRBJ1-5; a possible D gene is TRBD1 (6 bases). The ends were cut back, 6 bases at V and 1 base at J, with 10 bases in the middle. Germline assignment: CDR1 DFQATT and CDR2 SNEGSKA (reference sequence). The CDR3 spans 13 residues.

Turning to this clonotype: A read error is possible here, since a much larger clone lies one base away. CDR3 protein: CASRGSVSGYTF. The DNA for the CDR3 is TGTGCCAGCAGAGGGTCGGTGTCTGGCTACACCTTC. This chain joins TRBV12-3 or TRBV12-4 and TRBJ1-2, with no clear D. The V end was cut by 6 bases, the J end by 7 bases, with 12 bases between. This CDR3 is 12 amino acids long.

This clonotype showed up many times. The CDR3 DNA is TGTGCCAGCAGCCGGACGGTTTTAACAGATACGCAGTATTTT. It translates to CASSRTVLTDTQYF. This chain links TRBV14 with TRBJ2-3; the D is unclear. Trimming stripped 4 bases from V and 3 bases from J, with 11 bases between. Germline CDR1 and CDR2: SGHDN and FVKESK. This CDR3 has 14 amino acids.

At least ten counts were recorded for this clonotype. The V gene is TRBV20-1, the J gene TRBJ1-2; TRBD1 might be the D (6 bases). CDR3 size: 13 residues. CDR1 and CDR2 from the germline V gene are DFQATT and SNEGSKA (reference sequence). Trimming removed 2 bases from V and 8 bases from J, with 15 bases in between. Here the CDR3 reads CSARPELGGGYTF. The CDR3 coding sequence is TGCAGTGCTAGACCTGAATTAGGGGGAGGCTACACCTTC.

This chain connects TRBV5-1 to TRBJ1-4, with a weak D call TRBD1 (6 bases). The CDR3 runs 15 residues. V lost 4 bases and J 2 bases, leaving 12 bases between the germline ends. CDR1 is SGHRS, CDR2 YFSETQ, per germline. This chain's CDR3 is CASSVRTATNEKLFF. The CDR3 DNA sequence: TGCGCCAGCAGCGTGAGGACAGCGACTAATGAAAAACTGTTTTTT.

This clonotype was picked up many times. The chain recombines TRBV5-1 with TRBJ2-1, with D tentatively TRBD1 or TRBD2 (5 bases each). V dropped 0 bases and J dropped 0 bases, with 10 bases sitting between them. Germline values: CDR1 SGHRS, CDR2 YFSETQ. This CDR3 has 16 amino acids. This CDR3 reads CASSLASGSSYNEQFF. The CDR3 DNA is TGCGCCAGCAGCTTGGCCTCAGGGAGCTCCTACAATGAGCAGTTCTTC.

This clonotype has only a few counts. V is TRBV6-5 and J is TRBJ2-7; no firm D call. The CDR3 consists of 14 residues. Trimming took 4 bases from V and 3 from J, leaving 13 bases between them. CDR1 and CDR2 from the germline V gene are MNHEY and SVGAGI. CDR3 sequence reads: CASSSLTEDYEQYV. CDR3 nucleotides: TGTGCCAGCAGTTCTCTGACGGAAGACTACGAGCAGTACGTC.

This clonotype was observed at least ten times. The chain links TRBV27 to TRBJ1-5; perhaps TRBD1 as D (5 bases). Germline CDR1 is MNHEY and CDR2 is SMNVEV (reference sequence). The CDR3 runs to 15 residues. Trimming removed 6 bases from V and 1 base from J, with 13 bases in between. CDR3 sequence (DNA): TGTGCCAGCAGCCGGGACTGGAGCAGCAATCAGCCCCAGCATTTT. The encoded protein is CASSRDWSSNQPQHF.

The table lists this clonotype with many counts. The chain combines TRBV7-8 with TRBJ2-3, with D maybe TRBD1 (5 bases). Germline CDR1 reads SGHVS; CDR2 reads FQNEAQ. CDR3 length: 16 residues. V was trimmed by 2 bases and J by 2 bases, leaving 14 bases between them. DNA for the CDR3: TGTGCCAGCAGCTTAAGGTGGCAGGGCGACACAGATACGCAGTATTTT. It codes for CASSLRWQGDTDTQYF.

This clonotype was detected many times. This CDR3 reads CASSSSRTSGSYNEQFF. The CDR3 DNA sequence: TGTGCCAGCAGTTCCTCACGGACTAGCGGCTCCTACAATGAGCAGTTCTTC. The rearrangement joins TRBV6-5 to TRBJ2-1, with 10 bases fitting TRBD2. Germline loops: CDR1 MNHEY, CDR2 SVGAGI. J lost 0 bases, V lost 4 bases, and 6 bases had no gene match. The CDR3 contains 17 residues.

This clonotype was recorded at least ten times. This chain joins TRBV4-1 and TRBJ2-2; 9 nucleotides align to TRBD1. The germline gives CDR1 MGHRA, CDR2 YSYEKL. CDR3 size: 19 residues. V lost 2 bases, J lost 0 bases, and 10 bases stayed unmatched. CDR3 protein: CASSQFPGQGSSNTGELFF. In DNA, the CDR3 is TGCGCCAGCAGCCAATTTCCGGGACAGGGCTCTTCGAACACCGGGGAGCTGTTTTTT.

At least ten counts were recorded for this clonotype. The chain has TRBV12-3 or TRBV12-4 and TRBJ1-2, with D unclear. The ends were cut back, 7 bases at V and 4 bases at J, with 16 bases in the middle. The CDR3 covers 14 residues. The CDR3 DNA reads TGTGCCAGCACCCCGCCGGGGTTAGGCTATGGCTACACCTTC. It specifies CASTPPGLGYGYTF.

This clonotype was detected many times. This chain uses TRBV5-1 with TRBJ1-2; D gene uncertain. The V gene's germline CDR1 is SGHRS and CDR2 YFSETQ. V dropped 0 bases and J dropped 5 bases, with 11 bases sitting between them. There are 14 residues in the CDR3. This CDR3 is CASSLEPAVYGYTF. The CDR3 bases are TGCGCCAGCAGCTTGGAACCGGCGGTATATGGCTACACCTTC.

This clonotype has a count of ten or more. V usage is TRBV27 and J usage is TRBJ1-6, with D possibly matching TRBD1 (5 bases). V was trimmed by 7 bases and J by 1 base, leaving 11 bases between them. Germline CDR1 reads MNHEY; CDR2 reads SMNVEV (reference sequence). The CDR3 contains 15 residues. The CDR3 DNA reads TGTGCCAGCAAGATCAGGGATTCCTATAATTCACCCCTCCACTTT. It translates to CASKIRDSYNSPLHF.

Ten or more counts support this clonotype. V usage is TRBV20-1 and J usage is TRBJ2-1; D is ambiguous. Germline V gene data show CDR1 as DFQATT and CDR2 as SNEGSKA (reference sequence). CDR3 length: 14 residues. Between the trimmed V and J ends, which lost 6 bases and 0 bases, there was a span of 12 bases. In DNA, the CDR3 is TGCAGTGCCAGCCTCGGCCCCTCCTACAATGAGCAGTTCTTC. Amino acid sequence: CSASLGPSYNEQFF.

The V and J genes are TRBV11-1 and TRBJ2-2, with D maybe TRBD1 (5 bases). This CDR3 spans 18 amino acids. The ends were cut back, 2 bases at V and 1 base at J, with 17 bases in the middle. Looked up from germline, CDR1 is SGHAT and CDR2 is FQDESV (reference sequence). CDR3: CASSLFGRAFGNTGELFF. In DNA, the CDR3 is TGTGCCAGCAGCTTATTTGGCAGGGCGTTCGGGAACACCGGGGAGCTGTTTTTT.

This clonotype was seen repeatedly, ten times or more. The chain recombines TRBV12-3 or TRBV12-4 with TRBJ1-5; D not certain. The length of the CDR3 is 13 residues. V shed 5 bases and J shed 3 bases, with 8 bases lying between them. CDR3 loop: CASSISPNQPQHF. The CDR3 DNA follows: TGTGCCAGCAGTATAAGCCCCAATCAGCCCCAGCATTTT.

This clonotype has a count of ten or more. DNA of the CDR3: TGTGCCAGCAGTTACTCTTCCGGGACAACGTACCAAGAGACCCAGTACTTC. Its translation is CASSYSSGTTYQETQYF. The chain joins TRBV6-2 or TRBV6-3 to TRBJ2-5; D may be TRBD1 (6 bases). The germline CDR1 and CDR2 sequences are MNHEY and SVGEGT. Trimming cost V 0 bases and J 0 bases, with 14 bases left between them. The CDR3 spans 17 residues.

This clonotype was detected many times. The chain employs TRBV18 and TRBJ2-5; D is unclear. Trimming cost V 0 bases and J 0 bases, with 5 bases left between them. CDR1 is KGHSH and CDR2 is LQKENI in the germline V gene. The CDR3 consists of 14 residues. Here the CDR3 DNA reads TGTGCCAGCTCACCACCGTCCTACCAAGAGACCCAGTACTTC. Translating gives CASSPPSYQETQYF.

This clonotype was recorded at least ten times. The chain has TRBV28 and TRBJ1-2, with no clear D. CDR1 and CDR2 from the germline V gene are MDHEN and SYDVKM. V was clipped by 6 bases and J by 6 bases, with 14 bases between them. The CDR3 has 13 amino acids. DNA of the CDR3: TGTGCCAGCAGGCCGGACCAACTGGATGGCTACACCTTC. Amino acids: CASRPDQLDGYTF.

This clonotype showed up many times. The rearrangement links TRBV12-3 or TRBV12-4 to TRBJ1-2; D is ambiguous. Trimming cost V 4 bases and J 2 bases, with 11 bases left between them. The CDR3 runs 14 residues. CDR3 sequence reads: CASSSLDGNYGYTF. The CDR3 DNA reads TGTGCCAGCAGTTCGTTGGATGGAAACTATGGCTACACCTTC.

Ten or more counts support this clonotype. The CDR3 nucleotides are TGTGCCAGCAGTGGGGACGGAGATAATGAAAAACTGTTTTTT. Translating gives CASSGDGDNEKLFF. The rearrangement joins TRBV12-3 or TRBV12-4 to TRBJ1-4, with a tentative D call TRBD1 (5 bases). V gave up 5 bases and J gave up 4 bases, with 11 bases separating them. CDR3 size: 14 residues.